Listed below are T cell receptor beta chains from one sample, sequenced in a study of blood T cells in healthy people across ages. TCRdb re-called the 5' RACE reads through MiXCR, storing one row per CDR3 protein. The sample lists around 650,000 distinct CDR3 sequences; around 43% were seen once. Sequencing input: blood. These receptor sequences come from a man at least 80 years old in good health. Both conserved end residues are part of each CDR3. D genes are given only for firm matches. Not all rows give a size; the values are once, few, many and, for expanded clones, a class.

J gene,D gene,clone size,V gene,CDR3 protein,CDR3 DNA
TRBJ2-3,-,few,TRBV7-2,CASSGDRRRTDTQYF,TGTGCCAGCAGTGGAGACAGGCGCCGCACAGATACGCAGTATTTT
TRBJ2-7,TRBD1,few,TRBV28,CASRGQGATYEQYF,TGTGCCAGCAGGGGGCAGGGGGCGACCTACGAGCAGTACTTC
TRBJ2-1,-,-,TRBV28,CASRPGRYEQFF,TGTGCCAGCAGACCTGGACGGTATGAGCAGTTCTTC
TRBJ2-3,-,few,TRBV14,CASSLWTIGTDTQYF,TGTGCCAGCAGCCTTTGGACGATTGGAACAGATACGCAGTATTTT
TRBJ2-7,TRBD1,many,TRBV7-8,CASIDREREYEQYF,TGTGCCAGCATAGACAGGGAGAGGGAGTACGAGCAGTACTTC
TRBJ2-2,-,once,TRBV28,CATRSQLVNTGELFF,TGTGCCACAAGGAGTCAGCTTGTAAACACCGGGGAGCTGTTTTTT
TRBJ2-2,TRBD1,few,TRBV2,CASSSQGARTGELFF,TGTGCCAGCAGCTCTCAGGGGGCGCGAACCGGGGAGCTGTTTTTT
TRBJ2-1,-,-,TRBV7-9,CASSLGGPNGQFF,TGTGCCAGCAGCCTTGGCGGGCCGAATGGGCAGTTCTTC
TRBJ2-7,-,few,TRBV6-5,CASSTPQWGDYEQYF,TGTGCCAGCAGTACCCCCCAATGGGGAGACTACGAGCAGTACTTC
TRBJ2-3,-,few,TRBV2,CASSEVGRRTDTQYF,TGTGCCAGCAGTGAAGTTGGCAGGCGCACAGATACGCAGTATTTT
TRBJ2-7,TRBD1,-,TRBV20-1,CSATTGVSYEQYF,TGCAGTGCAACGACAGGGGTCTCCTACGAGCAGTACTTC
TRBJ2-7,-,-,TRBV20-1,CSATSAASYNEQYF,TGCAGTGCTACATCAGCGGCTTCCTACAATGAGCAGTACTTC
TRBJ1-6,TRBD1,few,TRBV4-1,CASSQRRVDRESQNSPLHF,TGCGCCAGCAGCCAAAGGAGGGTCGACAGGGAAAGTCAAAATTCACCCCTCCACTTT
TRBJ2-3,TRBD2,few,TRBV7-9,CASRPSGASTDTQYF,TGTGCCAGCAGGCCTAGCGGGGCCAGCACAGATACGCAGTATTTT
TRBJ2-7,-,many,TRBV7-9,CASSSDSAYEQYF,TGTGCCAGCAGCTCCGACAGTGCCTACGAGCAGTACTTC
TRBJ2-7,TRBD1,-,TRBV7-9,CASTPGTVEEQYF,TGTGCCAGCACCCCCGGGACAGTTGAGGAGCAGTACTTC
TRBJ2-7,TRBD2,-,TRBV6-2/TRBV6-3,CASSYRPGLPTYEQYF,TGTGCCAGCAGTTACCGACCGGGACTACCAACCTACGAGCAGTACTTC
TRBJ2-7,-,few,TRBV13,CASSGRGAGFSYEQYF,TGTGCCAGCAGCGGCAGGGGGGCGGGATTCTCCTACGAGCAGTACTTC
TRBJ2-3,-,many,TRBV2,CARGDSSTDTQYF,TGTGCCCGAGGAGACAGTAGCACAGATACGCAGTATTTT
TRBJ2-5,TRBD2,few,TRBV10-3,CAISGKGSGATQYF,TGTGCCATCAGTGGAAAGGGTAGCGGGGCGACCCAGTACTTC
TRBJ2-5,TRBD2,-,TRBV6-6,CASSTGLAPQETQYF,TGTGCCAGCAGTACGGGACTAGCGCCTCAAGAGACCCAGTACTTC
TRBJ2-2,TRBD2,-,TRBV6-5,CASKSGRPGELFF,TGTGCCAGCAAGAGCGGGAGGCCCGGGGAGCTGTTTTTT
TRBJ2-7,-,-,TRBV20-1,CSASDDRERTYEQYF,TGCAGTGCTAGTGACGACCGGGAGCGGACCTACGAGCAGTACTTC
TRBJ1-4,TRBD1,-,TRBV6-1,CASKTGQGAYSEKLFF,TGTGCCAGCAAGACGGGACAGGGGGCTTACAGCGAAAAACTGTTTTTT
TRBJ2-3,-,many,TRBV7-2,CASSSGTDTQYF,TGTGCCAGCAGTTCAGGCACAGATACGCAGTATTTT
TRBJ2-1,-,-,TRBV10-1,CASSENRAGDEQFF,TGCGCCAGCAGCGAGAACAGGGCAGGGGATGAGCAGTTCTTC
TRBJ1-1,TRBD1,-,TRBV7-2,CASSAGTGREAFF,TGTGCCAGCAGCGCGGGGACAGGGAGAGAAGCTTTCTTT
TRBJ1-1,-,-,TRBV27,CASSLWGRDEAFF,TGTGCCAGCAGTTTATGGGGGCGGGATGAAGCTTTCTTT
TRBJ2-1,-,few,TRBV29-1,CSVAGFDEQFF,TGCAGCGTTGCCGGGTTTGATGAGCAGTTCTTC
TRBJ2-5,TRBD1,few,TRBV7-6,CASSSPDRAEYF,TGTGCCAGCAGCTCCCCGGACAGGGCCGAGTACTTC
TRBJ2-5,-,once,TRBV7-2,CASSPAPGSLRDEQYF,TGTGCCAGCAGCCCCGCCCCCGGGAGTCTTAGGGATGAGCAGTACTTC
TRBJ2-3,-,few,TRBV7-8,CASSPDAADTQYF,TGTGCCAGCTCTCCTGATGCGGCAGATACGCAGTATTTT
TRBJ2-1,TRBD2,few,TRBV6-5,CASSYVAGVSYNEQFF,TGTGCCAGCAGTTACGTAGCGGGAGTGTCCTACAATGAGCAGTTCTTC
TRBJ1-2,-,-,TRBV24-1,CATRVSLKGGYTF,TGTGCCACCAGGGTATCGCTGAAGGGCGGCTACACCTTC
TRBJ2-1,-,-,TRBV7-2,CASGGRERYNEQFF,TGTGCCAGCGGCGGCCGGGAACGTTACAATGAGCAGTTCTTC
TRBJ2-5,TRBD2,-,TRBV20-1,CSARDAVAGGGGEQYF,TGCAGTGCTAGAGATGCCGTAGCGGGGGGTGGCGGTGAGCAGTACTTC
TRBJ2-7,-,-,TRBV6-2/TRBV6-3,CASSATGTNYYEQYF,TGTGCCAGCAGCGCTACCGGGACCAACTACTACGAGCAGTACTTC
TRBJ2-5,-,-,TRBV3-1,CASSSIKLAGQQGTQYF,TGTGCCAGCAGCTCTATTAAATTGGCGGGACAACAAGGGACCCAGTACTTC